This TCR beta chain came from a study of blood T cell repertoires in COVID-19. Using immunoSEQ multiplex PCR, the repertoire was profiled, and TCRdb retains in-frame clones only, with some absent. In the table there are a few hundred thousand clones, 80% to 90% of which are singletons. V dropped 5 bases and J dropped 3; count of bases not matched to a gene: 7. Germline CDR1 reads KGHDR; CDR2 reads SFDVKD. The CDR3 extends over 16 amino acids. Sequenced sample: PBMCs or T cells enriched from blood (not recorded which). V is TRBV24-1 and J is TRBJ1-2, with 11 positions matching TRBD1. The sequence was obtained from a woman in her fifties or sixties who had been exposed to COVID-19. Here the CDR3 DNA reads TGTGCCACCAGTGCCAGGACAGGGGGCAAAGACTATGGCTACACCTTC. This encodes CATSARTGGKDYGYTF.